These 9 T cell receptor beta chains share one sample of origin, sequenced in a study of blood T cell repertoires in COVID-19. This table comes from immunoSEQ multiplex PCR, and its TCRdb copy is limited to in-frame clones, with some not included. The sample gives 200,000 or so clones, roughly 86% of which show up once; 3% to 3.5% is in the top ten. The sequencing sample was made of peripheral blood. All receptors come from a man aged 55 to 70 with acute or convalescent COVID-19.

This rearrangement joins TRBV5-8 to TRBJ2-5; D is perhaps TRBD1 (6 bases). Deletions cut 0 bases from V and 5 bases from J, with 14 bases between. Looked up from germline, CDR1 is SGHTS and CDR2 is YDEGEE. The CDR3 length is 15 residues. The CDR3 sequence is CASSLEQGFGETQYF. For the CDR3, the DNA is TGTGCCAGCAGCTTGGAGCAGGGGTTCGGGGAGACCCAGTACTTC.

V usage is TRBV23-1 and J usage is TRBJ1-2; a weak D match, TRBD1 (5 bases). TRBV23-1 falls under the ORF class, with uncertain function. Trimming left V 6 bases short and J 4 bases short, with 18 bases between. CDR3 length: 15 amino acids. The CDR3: CASSLPQGWGYGYTF. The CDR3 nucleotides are TGCGCCAGCAGCCTCCCCCAGGGCTGGGGCTATGGCTACACCTTC.

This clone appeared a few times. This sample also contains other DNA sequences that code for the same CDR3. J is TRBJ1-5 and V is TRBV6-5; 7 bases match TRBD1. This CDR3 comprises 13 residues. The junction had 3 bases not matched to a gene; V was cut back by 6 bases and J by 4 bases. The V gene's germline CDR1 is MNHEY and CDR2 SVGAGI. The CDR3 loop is CASRAGGNQPQHF. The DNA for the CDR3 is TGTGCCAGCAGAGCAGGGGGGAATCAGCCCCAGCATTTT.

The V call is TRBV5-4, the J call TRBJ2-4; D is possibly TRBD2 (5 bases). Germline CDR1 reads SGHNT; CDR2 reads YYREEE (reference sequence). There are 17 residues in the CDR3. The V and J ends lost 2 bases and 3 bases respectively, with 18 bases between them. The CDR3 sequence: CASSFSGNPVGKNIQYF. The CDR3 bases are TGTGCCAGCAGCTTTTCCGGGAACCCAGTGGGCAAAAACATTCAGTACTTC.

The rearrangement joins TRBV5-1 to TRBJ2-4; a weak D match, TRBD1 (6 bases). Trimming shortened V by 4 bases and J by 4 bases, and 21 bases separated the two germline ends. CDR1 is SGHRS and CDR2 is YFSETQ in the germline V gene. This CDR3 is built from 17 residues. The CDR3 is CASSLPGLEGEKNIQYF. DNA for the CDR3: TGCGCCAGCAGCCTACCGGGCCTCGAGGGGGAGAAAAACATTCAGTACTTC.

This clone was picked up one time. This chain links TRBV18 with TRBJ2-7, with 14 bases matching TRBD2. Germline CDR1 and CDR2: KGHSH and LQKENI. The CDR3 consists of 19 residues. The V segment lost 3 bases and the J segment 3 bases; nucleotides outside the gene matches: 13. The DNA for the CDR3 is TGTGCCAGCTCACCGAAGGGACTAGCGGGGGCAGGAGGAGGCTACGAGCAGTACTTC. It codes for CASSPKGLAGAGGGYEQYF.

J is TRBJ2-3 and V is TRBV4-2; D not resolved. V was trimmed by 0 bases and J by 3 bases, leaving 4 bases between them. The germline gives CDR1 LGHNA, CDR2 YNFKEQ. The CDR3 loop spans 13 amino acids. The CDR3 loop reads CASSQDRTDTQYF. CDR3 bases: TGTGCCAGCAGCCAAGACAGGACAGATACGCAGTATTTT.

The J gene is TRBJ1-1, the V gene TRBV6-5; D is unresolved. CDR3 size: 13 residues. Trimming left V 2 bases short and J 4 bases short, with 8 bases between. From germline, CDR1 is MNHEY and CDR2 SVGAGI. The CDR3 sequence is CASSYRDITEAFF. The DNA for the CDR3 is TGTGCCAGCAGTTACCGTGACATCACTGAAGCTTTCTTT.

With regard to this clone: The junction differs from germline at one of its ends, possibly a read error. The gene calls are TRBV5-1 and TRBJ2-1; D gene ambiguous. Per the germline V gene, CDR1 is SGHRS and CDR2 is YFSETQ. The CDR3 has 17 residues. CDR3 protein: CASSLADRVASATTYIF. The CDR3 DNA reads TGCGCCAGCAGCTTGGCCGATCGTGTGGCGAGCGCCACCACCTACATCTTC.